This record concerns one T cell receptor beta chain sequence. Antigen: not known. CDR1 and CDR2 (germline): SQVTM, ANQGSEA. CDR3 length: 13 residues. V was pared by 4 bases and J by 2 bases, with 4 bases of the junction left unmatched. This entry is derived from a study of T cell repertoires in cytomegalovirus infection. As for the study in general: Used in the study were CMV epitopes, some recently identified and HLA-C-restricted, others well-studied and HLA-B-restricted. Public TCR beta signatures provided an indication of both CMV infection and a matching HLA type. Study-level results: Carriers of CMV plus the relevant HLA were identified by cumulative public TCR beta family frequency. The response measured ex vivo was dominated by TCR beta clonotypes (HLA-C-restricted and CMV-specific).

TCRdb re-called the reads through MiXCR, storing one row per CDR3 protein. The sample consists of approximately 910,000 distinct CDR3 sequences, approximately 33% of them appearing once. The rearrangement links TRBV29-1 to TRBJ2-7; TRBD2 matches 8 bases. Sequencing was performed on cultured CD8+ T cells from PBMCs, taken from culture after CMV antigen stimulation. The receptor comes from a human donor in good health (CMV status not recorded). Some clones in this sample may be carry-over from other donors' samples. The DNA for the CDR3 is TGCAGCGTTGCTAGCGGGCTTACCTACGAGCAGTACTTC. Translation: CSVASGLTYEQYF.